These T cell receptor beta chains were read from a single sample in a study of cytomegalovirus exposure and HLA in healthy donors. Method: immunoSEQ multiplex PCR; TCRdb's copy keeps in-frame clones and lacks some. Among approximately 100,000 clones listed, 70% to 85% were seen once. The sequenced material came from PBMCs. The receptors were sampled from a man aged 35 to 55 in good health and CMV-seropositive. Each CDR3 is given with its conserved first and last residue. The order of the fields is J gene, V gene, D gene, clone size, CDR3 protein, CDR3 DNA. The D gene is left open where the match is weak. Size tells how often a clone was seen (once, few, many) or the class of an expanded clone, and some rows leave it out.

>TRBJ2-7|TRBV29-1|NA|NA
CSVELGSPYEQYF
TGCAGCGTTGAACTAGGTAGTCCCTACGAGCAGTACTTC
>TRBJ2-2|TRBV7-9|NA|NA
CASSSYTENTGELFF
TGTGCCAGCAGCTCATATACAGAGAACACCGGGGAGCTGTTTTTT
>TRBJ1-4|TRBV5-1|TRBD1|NA
CASSPETGRHEKLFF
TGCGCCAGCAGCCCCGAGACAGGGAGGCATGAAAAACTGTTTTTT
>TRBJ2-4|TRBV27|TRBD2|once
CASRVSGGVSGAKNIQYF
TGTGCCAGCAGAGTAAGCGGGGGGGTATCGGGAGCCAAAAACATTCAGTACTTC
>TRBJ2-2|TRBV28|TRBD2|NA
CASRRLAGNTGELFF
TGTGCCAGCAGGCGACTAGCGGGGAACACCGGGGAGCTGTTTTTT
>TRBJ1-5|TRBV7-2|NA|few
CALAVQPQHF
TGTGCCCTCGCAGTTCAGCCCCAGCATTTT
>TRBJ2-1|TRBV2|TRBD1|NA
CASRTGTGYYNEQFF
TGTGCCAGCAGGACCGGGACAGGGTACTACAATGAGCAGTTCTTC
>TRBJ1-1|TRBV4-1|NA|once
CASSQDPPYGLRAFF
TGCGCCAGCAGCCAAGATCCCCCCTACGGTCTGAGAGCTTTCTTT
>TRBJ1-2|TRBV4-3|TRBD1|NA
CASSPLPTGGRVYGYTF
TGCGCCAGCAGCCCCCTCCCGACAGGGGGTCGAGTCTATGGCTACACCTTC
>TRBJ2-5|TRBV18|TRBD2|NA
CASSPGGLAGGETQYF
TGTGCCAGCTCACCCGGAGGGCTAGCGGGGGGAGAGACCCAGTACTTC
>TRBJ2-7|TRBV19|TRBD1|NA
CASSLGQGRYEQYF
TGTGCCAGTAGTTTGGGACAGGGGAGATACGAGCAGTACTTC
>TRBJ2-5|TRBV28|TRBD1|NA
CASSLYGTGGMKTQYF
TGTGCCAGCAGTTTATACGGGACAGGAGGGATGAAGACCCAGTACTTC
>TRBJ2-7|TRBV4-1|TRBD2|NA
CASSQVGSGGAYEQYF
TGCGCCAGCAGCCAAGTAGGTAGCGGGGGGGCCTACGAGCAGTACTTC
>TRBJ1-2|TRBV28|NA|few
CASSQGVGGYTF
TGTGCCAGCAGTCAGGGTGTGGGCGGCTACACCTTC
>TRBJ2-3|TRBV5-6|NA|NA
CASSFRARADTQYF
TGTGCCAGCAGCTTTAGAGCGAGGGCAGATACGCAGTATTTT
>TRBJ2-1|TRBV28|NA|NA
CASSNPAAGEQFF
TGTGCCAGCAGTAACCCGGCCGCGGGTGAGCAGTTCTTC
>TRBJ1-6|TRBV9|NA|NA
CASRTDNSPLHF
TGTGCCAGTAGGACAGATAATTCACCCCTCCACTTC
>TRBJ1-5|TRBV19|NA|NA
CANSIGEGNQPQHF
TGTGCCAATAGTATTGGGGAGGGCAATCAGCCCCAGCATTTT
>TRBJ2-2|TRBV7-3|NA|NA
CASGEGANTGELFF
TGTGCCAGCGGGGAGGGGGCGAACACCGGGGAGCTGTTTTTT
>TRBJ1-6|TRBV28|NA|NA
CASTGNSPLHF
TGTGCCAGCACGGGTAATTCACCCCTCCACTTT
>TRBJ2-4|TRBV5-1|NA|NA
CASSLVGRSIVKNIQYF
TGCGCCAGCAGCTTGGTGGGCAGAAGTATTGTCAAAAACATTCAGTACTTC
>TRBJ1-4|TRBV4-1|NA|NA
CASSQPPGEVTNEKLFF
TGCGCCAGCAGCCAACCCCCCGGGGAGGTAACTAATGAAAAACTGTTTTTT
>TRBJ2-3|TRBV11-2|NA|once
CASSLWSVDTQYF
TGTGCCAGCAGCTTATGGAGTGTGGATACGCAGTATTTT
>TRBJ2-1|TRBV4-3|TRBD1|NA
CASSQDLGQGANEQFF
TGCGCCAGCAGCCAAGATTTAGGACAGGGGGCCAATGAGCAGTTCTTC
>TRBJ2-1|TRBV25-1|TRBD2|NA
CASSDVAGGYNEQFF
TGTGCCAGCAGTGATGTAGCGGGGGGCTACAATGAGCAGTTCTTC
>TRBJ2-1|TRBV5-1|TRBD2|few
CASSPSGGYNEQFF
TGCGCCAGCTCCCCTAGCGGGGGGTACAATGAGCAGTTCTTC
>TRBJ2-4|TRBV5-1|TRBD1|NA
CASSLGTVVAKNIQYF
TGCGCCAGCAGCCTCGGGACAGTAGTAGCCAAAAACATTCAGTACTTC
>TRBJ1-3|TRBV4-3|NA|once
CASSQSTGTGNTIYF
TGCGCCAGCAGCCAATCCACAGGGACTGGAAACACCATATATTTT
>TRBJ1-1|TRBV7-3|NA|NA
CASSRQSGGRGTEAFF
TGTGCCAGCAGCCGCCAGTCGGGGGGGCGAGGGACTGAAGCTTTCTTT
>TRBJ2-5|TRBV5-1|NA|NA
CASSLAFGGGETQYF
TGCGCCAGCAGCTTGGCCTTCGGGGGAGGAGAGACCCAGTACTTC
>TRBJ2-3|TRBV4-1|NA|NA
CASSQGWTAYSTDTQYF
TGCGCCAGCAGCCAAGGATGGACAGCGTATAGCACAGATACGCAGTATTTT
>TRBJ2-5|TRBV4-3|TRBD1|NA
CASSQAPGQGGETQYF
TGCGCCAGCAGCCAGGCCCCGGGACAGGGAGGAGAGACCCAGTACTTC
>TRBJ1-2|TRBV7-7|NA|NA
CASSPRQSYGYTF
TGTGCTAGCAGCCCTCGACAGAGCTATGGCTACACCTTC
>TRBJ2-1|TRBV7-2|TRBD2|NA
CASSQEGLAGGRTPNEQFF
TGTGCCAGCAGCCAAGAGGGACTAGCGGGGGGCAGGACCCCAAATGAGCAGTTCTTC
>TRBJ2-7|TRBV6-5|TRBD1|NA
CASSYTDRDRYEQYF
TGTGCCAGCAGTTACACAGACAGGGACCGCTACGAGCAGTACTTC
>TRBJ2-2|TRBV11-2|NA|few
CASSSESGMNTGELFF
TGTGCCAGCAGCTCTGAAAGCGGAATGAACACCGGGGAGCTGTTTTTT
>TRBJ1-1|TRBV19|TRBD1|NA
CASSTERDRKNTEAFF
TGTGCCAGTAGTACCGAAAGGGACAGAAAGAACACTGAAGCTTTCTTT
>TRBJ1-2|TRBV7-2|TRBD1|NA
CASSLSGTGDNYGYTF
TGTGCCAGCAGCTTAAGTGGGACAGGGGATAACTATGGCTACACCTTC
>TRBJ2-4|TRBV7-2|TRBD1|NA
CASSFPGTGGPLAKNIQYF
TGTGCCAGCAGCTTTCCCGGGACAGGGGGCCCCCTAGCCAAAAACATTCAGTACTTC
>TRBJ1-4|TRBV7-9|NA|NA
CASSDSSVTTNEKLFF
TGTGCCAGCAGCGACTCCAGCGTCACAACTAATGAAAAACTGTTTTTT